This T cell receptor beta chain was obtained from a study of control samples from healthy donors and cancer patients. The ends lost 0 bases at V and 5 bases at J; junction bases unmatched: 13. The CDR3 contains 19 residues. Germline V lookup: CDR1 GTSNPN, CDR2 SVGIG (reference sequence). Some clones are missing from TCRdb's copy, which holds only in-frame ones; the method was immunoSEQ multiplex PCR. The top ten clones hold around 3.4% of a sample with around 120,000 clones, more than 70% of them seen once. The TCR sequence derives from a man in his forties in good health. This rearrangement joins TRBV30 to TRBJ1-6; 10 bases agree with TRBD1. The sample consisted of blood. The CDR3 sequence is CAWSVRFRDRGGNNSPLHF. CDR3 nucleotides: TGTGCCTGGAGTGTTAGGTTCCGGGACAGGGGAGGAAATAATTCACCCCTCCACTTT.